The rows below give T cell receptor beta chains drawn from one sample of a study of OX40 agonist ivuxolimab in advanced cancers. Data came from immunoSEQ multiplex PCR; TCRdb stores just in-frame clones and leaves some out. The table records approximately 55,000 clones, approximately 86% of them present only once. The input for sequencing was CD4+ or CD8+ T cells sorted from blood, taken in a trial of the OX40 agonist ivuxolimab. The receptors were sampled from an adult with an advanced solid tumor such as melanoma, head and neck, liver or kidney cancer. The CDR3 runs from the conserved cysteine through the conserved F or W. The D gene is left open where the match is weak. The size entry is marked missing in some rows and otherwise reads once, few, many or a size class.

clone size: .
V gene: TRBV18
J gene: TRBJ2-5
CDR3 length: 14
D gene: TRBD1
CDR3 protein: CASSPDRGGETQYF
CDR3 DNA: TGTGCCAGCTCTCCCGACAGGGGAGGAGAGACCCAGTACTTC

clone size: .
V gene: TRBV28
J gene: TRBJ2-4
CDR3 length: 15
D gene: TRBD2
CDR3 protein: CASRRAGGTKNIQYF
CDR3 DNA: TGTGCCAGCAGGCGGGCGGGAGGGACCAAAAACATTCAGTACTTC

clone size: .
V gene: TRBV5-1
J gene: TRBJ1-5
CDR3 length: 15
D gene: .
CDR3 protein: CASRETGGLDQPQHF
CDR3 DNA: TGCGCCAGCAGGGAGACAGGTGGATTGGATCAGCCCCAGCATTTT

clone size: .
V gene: TRBV5-6
J gene: TRBJ2-3
CDR3 length: 16
D gene: TRBD2
CDR3 protein: CASSLEPGLPTDTQYF
CDR3 DNA: TGTGCCAGCAGCCTCGAACCGGGACTACCCACAGATACGCAGTATTTT

clone size: .
V gene: TRBV5-4
J gene: TRBJ2-2
CDR3 length: 18
D gene: TRBD2
CDR3 protein: CASSSPPGASGTHGELFF
CDR3 DNA: TGTGCCAGCAGCTCCCCCCCCGGGGCTAGCGGGACTCACGGGGAGCTGTTTTTT

clone size: .
V gene: TRBV7-9
J gene: TRBJ2-5
CDR3 length: 14
D gene: .
CDR3 protein: CASSPTDSWETQYF
CDR3 DNA: TGTGCCAGCAGCCCTACTGACTCGTGGGAGACCCAGTACTTC

clone size: .
V gene: TRBV4-1
J gene: TRBJ2-3
CDR3 length: 12
D gene: TRBD2
CDR3 protein: CASSLGGDTQYF
CDR3 DNA: TGCGCCAGCAGCCTGGGGGGGGATACGCAGTATTTT

clone size: .
V gene: TRBV9
J gene: TRBJ2-5
CDR3 length: 14
D gene: TRBD1
CDR3 protein: CASSLGQPAETQYF
CDR3 DNA: TGTGCCAGCAGCCTGGGACAGCCAGCGGAGACCCAGTACTTC

clone size: .
V gene: TRBV18
J gene: TRBJ2-7
CDR3 length: 16
D gene: .
CDR3 protein: CASSPLPSGQTYEQYF
CDR3 DNA: TGTGCCAGCTCACCACTTCCTAGCGGACAGACCTACGAGCAGTACTTC

clone size: .
V gene: TRBV7-9
J gene: TRBJ2-7
CDR3 length: 11
D gene: .
CDR3 protein: CASSLNYEQYF
CDR3 DNA: TGTGCCAGCAGCTTAAACTACGAGCAGTACTTC

clone size: .
V gene: TRBV7-8
J gene: TRBJ2-5
CDR3 length: 16
D gene: .
CDR3 protein: CASSLANYRRGETQYF
CDR3 DNA: TGTGCCAGCAGCTTAGCGAACTACCGTCGGGGGGAGACCCAGTACTTC

clone size: .
V gene: TRBV7-2
J gene: TRBJ2-5
CDR3 length: 15
D gene: TRBD2
CDR3 protein: CASSLVSGRIGEQYF
CDR3 DNA: TGTGCCAGCAGCTTAGTTAGCGGGAGGATAGGAGAGCAGTACTTC

clone size: .
V gene: TRBV19
J gene: TRBJ2-2
CDR3 length: 14
D gene: .
CDR3 protein: CASSLRDSTGELFF
CDR3 DNA: TGTGCCAGTAGTCTGCGGGACAGCACCGGGGAGCTGTTTTTT

clone size: .
V gene: TRBV10-1
J gene: TRBJ2-3
CDR3 length: 13
D gene: .
CDR3 protein: CASSPMLADTQYF
CDR3 DNA: TGCGCCAGCAGCCCTATGCTAGCAGATACGCAGTATTTT

clone size: .
V gene: TRBV27
J gene: TRBJ1-5
CDR3 length: 14
D gene: .
CDR3 protein: CASSPWGSNQPQHF
CDR3 DNA: TGTGCCAGCAGCCCGTGGGGGAGCAATCAGCCCCAGCATTTT

clone size: .
V gene: TRBV4-2
J gene: TRBJ2-3
CDR3 length: 15
D gene: TRBD2
CDR3 protein: CASRAGTSGADTQYF
CDR3 DNA: TGTGCCAGCAGGGCAGGGACTAGCGGGGCCGATACGCAGTATTTT

clone size: .
V gene: TRBV19
J gene: TRBJ2-7
CDR3 length: 12
D gene: TRBD1
CDR3 protein: CASRDRGEEQYF
CDR3 DNA: TGTGCCAGCCGGGACAGGGGTGAAGAGCAGTACTTC

clone size: .
V gene: TRBV10-3
J gene: TRBJ2-2
CDR3 length: 14
D gene: TRBD1
CDR3 protein: CATAGTGNTGELFF
CDR3 DNA: TGTGCCACGGCCGGGACAGGGAATACCGGGGAGCTGTTTTTT

clone size: .
V gene: TRBV11-3
J gene: TRBJ2-2
CDR3 length: 13
D gene: .
CDR3 protein: CASSLVNTGELFF
CDR3 DNA: TGTGCCAGCAGCTTAGTTAACACCGGGGAGCTGTTTTTT

clone size: .
V gene: TRBV5-6
J gene: TRBJ2-3
CDR3 length: 15
D gene: TRBD1
CDR3 protein: CASSLYRGLSDTQYF
CDR3 DNA: TGTGCCAGCAGCTTATACAGGGGTCTTTCAGATACGCAGTATTTT

clone size: .
V gene: TRBV28
J gene: TRBJ1-1
CDR3 length: 15
D gene: TRBD1
CDR3 protein: CASSYFRGGFAEAFF
CDR3 DNA: TGTGCCAGCAGTTACTTCAGGGGGGGTTTCGCTGAAGCTTTCTTT

clone size: .
V gene: TRBV7-9
J gene: TRBJ1-1
CDR3 length: 16
D gene: TRBD1
CDR3 protein: CASSPDRGLVNTEAFF
CDR3 DNA: TGTGCCAGCAGCCCCGACAGGGGGCTTGTGAACACTGAAGCTTTCTTT

clone size: .
V gene: TRBV7-2
J gene: TRBJ2-7
CDR3 length: 15
D gene: TRBD2
CDR3 protein: CASSQDSGSSYEQYF
CDR3 DNA: TGTGCCAGCAGCCAAGATAGCGGGAGCTCCTACGAGCAGTACTTC

clone size: .
V gene: TRBV15
J gene: TRBJ1-2
CDR3 length: 13
D gene: .
CDR3 protein: CATSQGTNYGYTF
CDR3 DNA: TGTGCCACCAGCCAAGGGACTAACTATGGCTACACCTTC

clone size: .
V gene: TRBV30
J gene: TRBJ2-5
CDR3 length: 15
D gene: TRBD2
CDR3 protein: CAWSVPSGVGETQYF
CDR3 DNA: TGTGCCTGGAGTGTCCCTAGCGGGGTAGGGGAGACCCAGTACTTC

clone size: .
V gene: TRBV30
J gene: TRBJ2-3
CDR3 length: 15
D gene: TRBD2
CDR3 protein: CAWSVYSGRLDTQYF
CDR3 DNA: TGTGCCTGGAGTGTATATAGCGGGAGGTTAGATACGCAGTATTTT

clone size: .
V gene: TRBV28
J gene: TRBJ1-5
CDR3 length: 15
D gene: .
CDR3 protein: CASFRGVVYNQPQHF
CDR3 DNA: TGTGCCAGCTTTCGGGGGGTTGTGTACAATCAGCCCCAGCATTTT

clone size: .
V gene: TRBV6-5
J gene: TRBJ1-2
CDR3 length: 12
D gene: .
CDR3 protein: CASSDAGHGYTF
CDR3 DNA: TGTGCCAGCAGCGACGCAGGGCATGGCTACACCTTC

clone size: .
V gene: TRBV7-3
J gene: TRBJ2-1
CDR3 length: 17
D gene: .
CDR3 protein: CASSRTGLWGSYNEQFF
CDR3 DNA: TGTGCCAGCAGCAGGACTGGTCTTTGGGGCTCCTACAATGAGCAGTTCTTC

clone size: .
V gene: TRBV5-1
J gene: TRBJ2-2
CDR3 length: 13
D gene: .
CDR3 protein: CASSLSGMGELFF
CDR3 DNA: TGCGCCAGCAGCTTGTCGGGAATGGGGGAGCTGTTTTTT

clone size: .
V gene: TRBV5-7
J gene: TRBJ2-7
CDR3 length: 17
D gene: TRBD1
CDR3 protein: CASSLPSRTGQNYEQYF
CDR3 DNA: TGTGCCAGCAGCCTACCCTCCCGGACAGGGCAGAACTACGAGCAGTACTTC

clone size: .
V gene: TRBV18
J gene: TRBJ1-1
CDR3 length: 15
D gene: TRBD1
CDR3 protein: CASSPPEGAGTEAFF
CDR3 DNA: TGTGCCAGCTCACCACCAGAGGGGGCCGGAACTGAAGCTTTCTTT

clone size: .
V gene: TRBV7-2
J gene: TRBJ2-7
CDR3 length: 15
D gene: .
CDR3 protein: CASSASGGRSYEQYF
CDR3 DNA: TGTGCCAGCAGCGCCTCCGGGGGCCGATCCTACGAGCAGTACTTC

clone size: .
V gene: TRBV18
J gene: TRBJ2-1
CDR3 length: 15
D gene: TRBD2
CDR3 protein: CASSPLAGFYNEQFF
CDR3 DNA: TGTGCCAGCTCACCCCTAGCGGGCTTCTACAATGAGCAGTTCTTC

clone size: once
V gene: TRBV7-2
J gene: TRBJ2-2
CDR3 length: 16
D gene: .
CDR3 protein: CASSLLGLSVSGELFF
CDR3 DNA: TGTGCCAGCAGCCTACTCGGGCTCTCGGTGTCCGGGGAGCTGTTTTTT

clone size: .
V gene: TRBV5-1
J gene: TRBJ2-1
CDR3 length: 13
D gene: TRBD2
CDR3 protein: CASSFRGRDEQFF
CDR3 DNA: TGCGCCAGCAGCTTCCGGGGGAGGGATGAGCAGTTCTTC

clone size: .
V gene: TRBV6-5
J gene: TRBJ2-1
CDR3 length: 13
D gene: .
CDR3 protein: CASSYGPYNEQFF
CDR3 DNA: TGTGCCAGCAGTTACGGGCCTTACAATGAGCAGTTCTTC

clone size: .
V gene: TRBV28
J gene: TRBJ1-5
CDR3 length: 13
D gene: .
CDR3 protein: CASSLGKNQPQHF
CDR3 DNA: TGTGCCAGCAGCCTCGGAAAGAATCAGCCCCAGCATTTT